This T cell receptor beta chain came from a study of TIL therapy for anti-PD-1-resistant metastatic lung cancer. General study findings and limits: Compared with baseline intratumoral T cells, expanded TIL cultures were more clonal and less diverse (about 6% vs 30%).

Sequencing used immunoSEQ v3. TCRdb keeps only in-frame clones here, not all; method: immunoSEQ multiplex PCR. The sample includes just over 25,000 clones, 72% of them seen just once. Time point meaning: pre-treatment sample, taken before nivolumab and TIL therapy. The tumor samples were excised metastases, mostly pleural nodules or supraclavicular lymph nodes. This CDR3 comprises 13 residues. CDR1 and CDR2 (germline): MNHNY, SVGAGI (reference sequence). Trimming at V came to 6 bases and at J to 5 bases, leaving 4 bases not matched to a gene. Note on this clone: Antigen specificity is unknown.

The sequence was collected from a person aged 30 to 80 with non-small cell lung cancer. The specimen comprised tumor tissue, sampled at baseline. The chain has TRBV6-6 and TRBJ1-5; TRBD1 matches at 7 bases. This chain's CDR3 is CASRDRVDQPQHF. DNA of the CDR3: TGTGCCAGCAGAGACAGGGTGGATCAGCCCCAGCATTTT.